This is a list of T cell receptor beta chains from one sample in a study of shared clonotypes between healthy human individuals. Profiled with immunoSEQ multiplex PCR; TCRdb holds only in-frame clones, not every one. The table shows around 510,000 clones, with about 96% occurring only once. The sample comprised naive CD4+ T cells sorted from blood. The receptors shown here come from a woman in her 30s in good health. Both conserved end residues are part of each CDR3. A D gene is named only where the DNA matches it firmly. Size is omitted from some rows. Given values are once, few, many or a class for expanded clones.

once	TRBV11-2	TRBJ2-2	.	CASSLSNTGELFF	TGTGCCAGCAGCTTGTCGAACACCGGGGAGCTGTTTTTT
once	TRBV5-1	TRBJ2-7	.	CASSLDRAFHEQYF	TGCGCCAGCAGCTTGGACAGGGCTTTCCACGAGCAGTACTTC
.	TRBV7-9	TRBJ2-5	.	CASSSAMAQYF	TGTGCCAGCAGCTCCGCCATGGCCCAGTACTTC
.	TRBV15	TRBJ2-1	TRBD1	CATSWSRDSNEQFF	TGTGCCACCAGCTGGAGCCGGGACAGCAATGAGCAGTTCTTC
.	TRBV7-6	TRBJ2-7	.	CASSNSYEQYF	TGTGCCAGCAGCAACTCCTACGAGCAGTACTTC
.	TRBV2	TRBJ1-5	.	CASSYERAVGDQPQHF	TGTGCCAGCAGTTATGAAAGGGCCGTGGGCGATCAGCCCCAGCATTTT
.	TRBV28	TRBJ1-2	.	CASSSSLDSPNYGYTF	TGTGCCAGCAGTTCCTCCCTCGACAGTCCTAACTATGGCTACACCTTC
.	TRBV19	TRBJ2-3	TRBD1	CASSSRAGGSSTDTQYF	TGTGCCAGTAGCTCAAGAGCAGGGGGATCCAGCACAGATACGCAGTATTTT
.	TRBV5-1	TRBJ2-3	.	CASSLDAGADTQYF	TGCGCCAGCAGCTTGGATGCCGGAGCGGATACGCAGTATTTT
.	TRBV5-1	TRBJ1-1	.	CASSLVGRKGAFF	TGCGCCAGCAGCTTGGTGGGGAGGAAAGGGGCTTTCTTT
.	TRBV19	TRBJ2-2	.	CASSISDRVKPNTGELFF	TGTGCCAGTAGTATATCGGACAGAGTTAAGCCGAACACCGGGGAGCTGTTTTTT
.	TRBV29-1	TRBJ1-2	.	CSAIGSNGYTF	TGCAGCGCAATCGGAAGTAATGGCTACACCTTC
.	TRBV5-5	TRBJ2-7	.	CASRTQGGGSYEQYF	TGTGCCAGCAGAACCCAGGGGGGCGGTAGCTACGAGCAGTACTTC
.	TRBV11-1	TRBJ2-7	.	CASSLGGPTAQYF	TGTGCCAGCAGCTTAGGGGGACCTACGGCGCAGTACTTC
.	TRBV7-2	TRBJ2-1	TRBD2	CASTRTRLTYNEQFF	TGTGCCAGCACCAGGACTAGACTGACCTACAATGAGCAGTTCTTC
.	TRBV5-4	TRBJ2-6	.	CASSFGAAGANVLTF	TGTGCCAGCAGCTTTGGAGCGGCTGGGGCCAACGTCCTGACTTTC
.	TRBV10-3	TRBJ2-6	TRBD2	CASHKAAGDSGANVLTF	TGTGCTTCACACAAGGCAGCGGGAGACTCTGGGGCCAACGTCCTGACTTTC
.	TRBV5-4	TRBJ2-1	.	CASSLPGGGVNEQFF	TGTGCCAGCAGCTTGCCCGGCGGAGGGGTCAATGAGCAGTTCTTC
.	TRBV10-1	TRBJ1-3	.	CASSAAGGPGNTIYF	TGCGCCAGCAGTGCGGCCGGCGGACCTGGAAACACCATATATTTT
.	TRBV15	TRBJ2-7	.	CATSRDRLTTGHEQYF	TGTGCCACCAGCAGAGATCGCCTCACAACGGGGCACGAGCAGTACTTC
.	TRBV28	TRBJ2-5	.	CASSFPSGGRGQETQYF	TGTGCCAGCAGTTTCCCCAGTGGGGGAAGGGGACAAGAGACCCAGTACTTC
.	TRBV7-8	TRBJ1-5	.	CASSLEGLFSNQPQHF	TGTGCCAGCAGCTTGGAAGGTCTTTTTAGCAATCAGCCCCAGCATTTT
.	TRBV6-5	TRBJ1-1	.	CASSYNRASTEAFF	TGTGCCAGCAGTTACAACAGGGCAAGCACTGAAGCTTTCTTT
.	TRBV6-6	TRBJ2-7	TRBD2	CASSTSVSYEQYF	TGTGCCAGCAGTACTAGCGTCTCCTACGAGCAGTACTTC
.	TRBV2	TRBJ1-1	TRBD1	CASSARQGTEAFF	TGTGCCAGCAGTGCGCGACAGGGGACTGAAGCTTTCTTT
.	TRBV30	TRBJ1-1	.	CAWRREGRSEAFF	TGTGCCTGGAGGAGGGAAGGGCGGTCTGAAGCTTTCTTT
.	TRBV4-1	TRBJ2-6	.	CASSQVGERSSGANVLTF	TGCGCCAGCAGCCAAGTTGGTGAAAGAAGCTCTGGGGCCAACGTCCTGACTTTC
.	TRBV19	TRBJ1-5	.	CASTVVGGPGNQPQHF	TGTGCCAGTACAGTAGTCGGGGGGCCGGGCAATCAGCCCCAGCATTTT
.	TRBV5-1	TRBJ2-3	TRBD2	CASGRAGGLDTQYF	TGCGCCAGCGGCCGGGCGGGAGGGTTAGATACGCAGTATTTT